This T cell receptor (beta chain) derives from a study of CD8 T cells in Susac syndrome. CD8+ and CD4+ T cells from blood underwent TCR beta sequencing. The authors negatively isolated CD8+ and CD4+ T cells and FACS-enriched TEMRA cells. Germline V gene data show CDR1 as SGHTS and CDR2 as YDEGEE. This CDR3 contains 15 residues. V lost 3 bases and J 5 bases, leaving 17 bases between the germline ends. After extraction with the RNeasy kit, roughly 0.45 to 1 ug of the RNA was reverse transcribed using random hexamers. One entry per CDR3 protein, called by TCRdb with MiXCR from the immunoSEQ multiplex PCR reads. The sample records approximately 190,000 distinct CDR3 sequences, approximately 96% being singletons.

The TCR comes from a human donor with Susac syndrome. The chain recombines TRBV5-8 with TRBJ2-5; D is undetermined. Sequencing input: CD4+ T cells from PBMCs. In DNA form, the CDR3 reads TGTGCCAGCAGCTCCGCTGACCTCAACTCGGAGACCCAGTACTTC. Translated: CASSSADLNSETQYF.